This TCR beta chain was sequenced during a study of technical replicates of blood from several donors. Clones were sequenced by immunoSEQ multiplex PCR, and TCRdb holds only the in-frame ones, with some missing. Here the sample spans roughly 65,000 clones, about 86% being singletons. This TCR derives from a human donor in good health. Some clones in this sample may be carry-over from other donors' samples. The sequenced material came from PBMCs.

For the CDR3, the DNA is TGTGCCAGCAGCCTTAGTGTAGTCAATGAAAAACTGTTTTTT. This translates into CASSLSVVNEKLFF. The chain couples TRBV7-9 to TRBJ1-4, with D uncertain. V was clipped by 5 bases and J by 5 bases, with 12 bases between them. CDR1 and CDR2 from the germline V gene are SEHNR and FQNEAQ (reference sequence). This CDR3 has 14 amino acids.